A single sample gave rise to the 20 T cell receptor beta chains below, sequenced in a study of cytomegalovirus exposure and HLA in healthy donors. Repertoires were generated with immunoSEQ multiplex PCR, while TCRdb's copy carries only in-frame clones and drops some. The sample includes more than 45,000 clones, roughly 94% of them seen just once. Material for sequencing was PBMCs. The receptors originated from a man aged 18 to 35 in good health and CMV-seronegative.

A single count supports this clone. This chain joins TRBV5-4 and TRBJ1-1, with TRBD1 matching 10 bases. The junction had 4 bases not matched to a gene; V was cut back by 0 bases and J by 5 bases. Germline CDR1 is SGHNT and CDR2 is YYREEE (reference sequence). CDR3 length: 15 amino acids. The CDR3, as DNA: TGTGCCAGCAGCTTGGGACAGGGGGCAGGGACTGAAGCTTTCTTT. It specifies CASSLGQGAGTEAFF.

The CDR3 protein is CASSQGAAGGPGFTDTQYF. The CDR3 DNA reads as TGCGCCAGCAGCCAAGGGGCAGCGGGAGGTCCAGGATTCACAGATACGCAGTATTTT. This rearrangement joins TRBV4-1 to TRBJ2-3; 9 bases match TRBD2. This CDR3 has 19 residues. The germline V gene has CDR1 MGHRA and CDR2 YSYEKL. Trimming cost V 1 base and J 2 bases; bases outside gene matches: 13.

V is TRBV5-6 and J is TRBJ1-2; D uncertain. This CDR3 has 14 amino acids. V was pared by 5 bases and J by 2 bases, with 13 bases between. Germline loops: CDR1 SGHDT, CDR2 YYEEEE. For the CDR3, the DNA is TGTGCCAGCAGAAGCTACGAGGTAAACTATGGCTACACCTTC. This encodes CASRSYEVNYGYTF.

The chain joins TRBV25-1 to TRBJ1-2, with D perhaps matching TRBD1 (6 bases). V dropped 8 bases and J dropped 3 bases, with 13 bases sitting between them. Germline V gene lookup returns CDR1 MGHDK and CDR2 SYGVNS. CDR3 size: 13 residues. CDR3 protein: CASSRTDHYGYTF. Written as DNA, the CDR3 is TGTGCCAGCTCCAGGACAGATCACTATGGCTACACCTTC.

This CDR3 reads CSAWDRQEGYTF. CDR3 coding DNA: TGCAGCGCCTGGGACAGGCAAGAGGGCTACACCTTC. This sequence joins TRBV29-1 and TRBJ1-2; 8 nucleotides agree with TRBD1. J was trimmed by 8 bases and V by 7 bases; bases with no gene match: 9. CDR3 length equals 12 residues. From germline, CDR1 is SQVTM and CDR2 ANQGSEA.

The chain is built from TRBV28 and TRBJ1-5, with 7 bases identical to TRBD1. This CDR3 spans 12 amino acids. The germline V gene has CDR1 MDHEN and CDR2 SYDVKM. V shed 6 bases and J 14 bases; nucleotides not matched to a gene: 10. CDR3 in amino acids: CASRTTGRGEHF. The DNA of the CDR3 is TGTGCCAGCAGGACCACCGGCAGGGGGGAGCATTTT. Full variable domain (outside the CDR3, taken from reference TRBV28 and TRBJ1-5): DVKVTQSSRYLVKRTGEKVFLECVQDMDHENMFWYRQDPGLGLRLIYFSYDVKMKEKGDIPEGYSVSREKKERFSLILESASTNQTSMYLCASRTTGRGEHFGDGTRLSIL.

The rearrangement links TRBV7-9 to TRBJ2-3; 12 bases map to TRBD1. CDR1 is SEHNR, CDR2 FQNEAQ, per germline (reference sequence). The junction had 11 bases not matched to a gene; V was cut back by 6 bases and J by 7 bases. This CDR3 has 16 residues. CDR3 amino acids: CASSYSGTGGTNTQYF. The CDR3 DNA reads as TGTGCCAGCAGTTACTCCGGGACAGGGGGCACGAATACGCAGTATTTT. The entire variable domain, with the rest obtained from reference TRBV7-9 and TRBJ2-3, is as follows: DTGVSQNPRHKITKRGQNVTFRCDPISEHNRLYWYRQTLGQGPEFLTYFQNEAQLEKSRLLSDRFSAERPKGSFSTLEIQRTEQGDSAMYLCASSYSGTGGTNTQYFGPGTRLTVL.

The rearrangement links TRBV19 to TRBJ2-2; possibly TRBD2 for D (5 bases). The CDR3 totals 14 residues. V gave up 3 bases and J gave up 8 bases, with 13 bases separating them. CDR1 is LNHDA, CDR2 SQIVND, per germline (reference sequence). The CDR3 reads CASSIPGVLGELFF. Here the CDR3 DNA reads TGTGCCAGTAGTATCCCCGGGGTCCTAGGGGAGCTGTTTTTT.

The CDR3 DNA reads as TGCGCCAGCAGCTTGGGGTTCTCTAGCCGCTACAATGAGCAGTTCTTC. Encoded protein: CASSLGFSSRYNEQFF. The rearrangement uses TRBV5-1 and TRBJ2-1, with D perhaps matching TRBD2 (5 bases). Germline lookup yields CDR1 SGHRS and CDR2 YFSETQ. This CDR3 contains 16 residues. V lost 0 bases, J lost 3 bases, and 13 bases lay in between.

V usage is TRBV19 and J usage is TRBJ1-3; unclear D gene. Trimming left V 7 bases short and J 3 bases short, with 19 bases between. Germline V gene sequence: CDR1 LNHDA, CDR2 SQIVND (reference sequence). This CDR3 comprises 16 residues. The CDR3 coding sequence is TGTGCCAGTACCCCACCACGCAGATCCCTTGGAAACACCATATATTTT. Translation: CASTPPRRSLGNTIYF.

The V and J genes are TRBV6-5 and TRBJ1-1; perhaps TRBD1 as D (5 bases). The CDR3 is 14 amino acids. The germline CDR1 and CDR2 sequences are MNHEY and SVGAGI. Trimming stripped 6 bases from V and 7 bases from J, with 18 bases between. Here the CDR3 DNA reads TGTGCCAGCAGAACGGGCCCAATGGGGCTTGAAGCTTTCTTT. Its protein is CASRTGPMGLEAFF.

The J gene is TRBJ2-7, the V gene TRBV11-2, with D maybe TRBD2 (5 bases). CDR1 and CDR2 (germline): SGHAT, FQNNGV. The CDR3 extends over 16 amino acids. Trimming shortened V by 4 bases and J by 3 bases, and 19 bases separated the two germline ends. Written as DNA, the CDR3 is TGTGCCAGCAGCTCCCAACACGGGCGGGTGAGCTACGAGCAGTACTTC. Amino acid sequence: CASSSQHGRVSYEQYF.

The gene calls are TRBV28 and TRBJ1-1; the match to TRBD1 covers 8 bases. This CDR3 contains 12 residues. Germline V CDR1 and CDR2: MDHEN, SYDVKM. The V segment lost 5 bases and the J segment 8 bases; nucleotides outside the gene matches: 4. CDR3 nucleotides: TGTGCCAGCAGTAGACAGGGGAACGAAGCTTTCTTT. This codes for CASSRQGNEAFF.

The rearrangement links TRBV11-2 to TRBJ2-5; 8 bases align to TRBD1. Germline V CDR1 and CDR2: SGHAT, FQNNGV. With 3 bases clipped from V and 1 base from J, the junction kept 1 base outside the gene matches. The CDR3 loop spans 14 amino acids. DNA of the CDR3: TGTGCCAGCAGCTTTACAGGGGGCCAAGAGACCCAGTACTTC. It encodes CASSFTGGQETQYF. Full variable domain (rest looked up from reference TRBV11-2 and TRBJ2-5): EAGVAQSPRYKIIEKRQSVAFWCNPISGHATLYWYQQILGQGPKLLIQFQNNGVVDDSQLPKDRFSAERLKGVDSTLKIQPAKLEDSAVYLCASSFTGGQETQYFGPGTRLLVL.

The rearrangement joins TRBV7-9 to TRBJ1-2, with TRBD1 as a possible D gene (5 bases). Germline V lookup: CDR1 SEHNR, CDR2 FQNEAQ (reference sequence). Trimming removed 5 bases at V and 6 bases at J, with 16 bases between. This CDR3 spans 14 amino acids. The CDR3 reads CASSPDGGSDGYTF. The CDR3 bases are TGTGCCAGCAGCCCAGATGGGGGGTCGGATGGCTACACCTTC.

The V gene is TRBV6-4, the J gene TRBJ1-2, with D maybe TRBD1 (6 bases). The CDR3 has 14 amino acids. Per the germline V gene, CDR1 is MRHNA and CDR2 is SNTAGT. V shed 6 bases and J shed 0 bases, with 11 bases lying between them. The CDR3 DNA reads TGTGCCAGCAGCCCTACAGGGACTAACTATGGCTACACCTTC. Translating it yields CASSPTGTNYGYTF.

The rearrangement links TRBV5-1 to TRBJ1-1; the D is unclear. V was cut by 4 bases and J by 1 base, with 14 bases left in between. The CDR3 has 15 residues. Germline loops: CDR1 SGHRS, CDR2 YFSETQ. CDR3 sequence reads: CASSRRTGANTEAFF. DNA of the CDR3: TGCGCCAGCAGCCGGCGGACGGGAGCGAACACTGAAGCTTTCTTT.

This rearrangement joins TRBV9 to TRBJ2-2, with TRBD2 matching over 9 bases. This CDR3 has 16 amino acids. The junction had 4 bases not matched to a gene; V was cut back by 0 bases and J by 4 bases. In germline, CDR1 is SGDLS, CDR2 YYNGEE. CDR3 sequence (DNA): TGTGCCAGCAGCGTAGAGCCTAGCGGGGCCACCGGGGAGCTGTTTTTT. Protein product: CASSVEPSGATGELFF.

The chain links TRBV6-6 to TRBJ1-5; D not certain. The V and J ends lost 8 bases and 2 bases respectively, with 13 bases between them. The length of the CDR3 is 14 residues. Germline assignment: CDR1 MNHNY and CDR2 SVGAGI (reference sequence). The CDR3 sequence is CASHDNGGNQPQHF. The CDR3 bases are TGTGCCAGCCACGACAACGGGGGCAATCAGCCCCAGCATTTT.

V gene TRBV30 combines with J gene TRBJ2-7, with TRBD1 matching 8 bases. V lost 4 bases and J lost 2; bases outside the gene matches: 4. CDR1 and CDR2 from the germline V gene are GTSNPN and SVGIG (reference sequence). The CDR3 totals 13 residues. CDR3 sequence: CAWIATGAYEQYF. In DNA form, the CDR3 reads TGTGCCTGGATTGCGACAGGGGCCTACGAGCAGTACTTC. Drawing the rest from reference TRBV30 and TRBJ2-7, the complete variable domain is SQTIHQWPATLVQPVGSPLSLECTVEGTSNPNLYWYRQAAGRGLQLLFYSVGIGQISSEVPQNLSASRPQDRQFILSSKKLLLSDSGFYLCAWIATGAYEQYFGPGTRLTVT.